The subject of this entry is one T cell receptor beta chain. V was pared by 7 bases and J by 4 bases, with 12 bases of the junction left unmatched. In germline, CDR1 is LNHDA, CDR2 SQIVND (reference sequence). This CDR3 contains 15 residues. No more than 2 weeks before study entry, exposed participants had met a case of COVID-19. This entry is derived from a study of blood T cell repertoires in COVID-19. On the study more broadly: Researchers got acute and convalescent COVID-19 samples from the United States, Italy and Spain.

Per the original methods: Estimated nucleated cell counts came from reference gene primer amplification. The protocol was immunoSEQ multiplex PCR, while the TCRdb copy is restricted to in-frame clones and leaves out a portion. The D gene and trimming were derived from the DNA, and the V and J assignments and clone size from that table. The data contain 350,000 to 500,000 clones, roughly 90% of them seen just once; the ten biggest clones take up approximately 1.3%. Source material: PBMCs or T cells enriched from blood (not recorded which). The TCR originated in a woman in her late teens or twenties who had been exposed to COVID-19. This rearrangement joins TRBV19 to TRBJ1-1; TRBD1 aligns across 7 bases. The CDR3, as DNA: TGTGCCAGTACCCCAGATGACAGGGTCTTCACTGAAGCTTTCTTT. Translating gives CASTPDDRVFTEAFF.